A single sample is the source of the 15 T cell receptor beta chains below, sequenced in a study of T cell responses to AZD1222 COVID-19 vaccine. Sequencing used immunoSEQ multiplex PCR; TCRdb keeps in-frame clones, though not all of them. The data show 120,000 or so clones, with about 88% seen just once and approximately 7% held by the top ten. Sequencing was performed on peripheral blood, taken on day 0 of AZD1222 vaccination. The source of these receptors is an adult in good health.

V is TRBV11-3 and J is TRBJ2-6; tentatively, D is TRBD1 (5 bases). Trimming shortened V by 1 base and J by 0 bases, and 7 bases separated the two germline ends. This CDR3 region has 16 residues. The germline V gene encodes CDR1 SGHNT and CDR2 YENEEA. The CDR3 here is CASSLGDSSGANVLTF. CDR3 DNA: TGTGCCAGCAGCTTAGGAGACAGCTCTGGGGCCAACGTCCTGACTTTC. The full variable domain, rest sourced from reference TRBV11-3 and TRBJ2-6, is EAGVVQSPRYKIIEKKQPVAFWCNPISGHNTLYWYLQNLGQGPELLIRYENEEAVDDSQLPKDRFSAERLKGVDSTLKIQPAELGDSAVYLCASSLGDSSGANVLTFGAGSRLTVL.

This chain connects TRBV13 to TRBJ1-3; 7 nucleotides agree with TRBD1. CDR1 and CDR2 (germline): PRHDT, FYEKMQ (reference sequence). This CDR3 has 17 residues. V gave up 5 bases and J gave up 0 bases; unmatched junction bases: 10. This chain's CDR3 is CASSPQGTRPSGNTIYF. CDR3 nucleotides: TGTGCCAGCAGCCCACAGGGGACCCGACCCTCTGGAAACACCATATATTTT.

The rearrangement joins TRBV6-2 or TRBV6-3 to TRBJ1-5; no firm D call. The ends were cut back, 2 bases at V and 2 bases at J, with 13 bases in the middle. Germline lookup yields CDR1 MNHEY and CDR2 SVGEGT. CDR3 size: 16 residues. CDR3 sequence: CASSYQTGGGNQPQHF. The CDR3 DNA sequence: TGTGCCAGCAGTTACCAGACTGGCGGTGGCAATCAGCCCCAGCATTTT.

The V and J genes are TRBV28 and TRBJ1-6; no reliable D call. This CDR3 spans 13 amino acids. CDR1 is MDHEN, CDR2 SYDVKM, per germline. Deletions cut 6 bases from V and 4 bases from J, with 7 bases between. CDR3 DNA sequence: TGTGCCAGCAGGACAATGTATAATTCACCCCTCCACTTT. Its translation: CASRTMYNSPLHF.

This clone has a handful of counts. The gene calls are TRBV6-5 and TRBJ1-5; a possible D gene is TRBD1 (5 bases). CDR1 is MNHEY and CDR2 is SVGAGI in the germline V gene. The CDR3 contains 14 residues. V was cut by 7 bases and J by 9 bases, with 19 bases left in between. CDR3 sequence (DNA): TGTGCCAGCAAGAAAGGGGTGCTTCTGGCGCCCCAGCATTTT. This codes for CASKKGVLLAPQHF.

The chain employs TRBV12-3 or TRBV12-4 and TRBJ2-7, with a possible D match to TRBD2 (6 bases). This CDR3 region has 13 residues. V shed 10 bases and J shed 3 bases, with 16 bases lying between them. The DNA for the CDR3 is TGTGCCACCGCGGGGACTCAAAGCTACGAGCAGTACTTC. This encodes CATAGTQSYEQYF.

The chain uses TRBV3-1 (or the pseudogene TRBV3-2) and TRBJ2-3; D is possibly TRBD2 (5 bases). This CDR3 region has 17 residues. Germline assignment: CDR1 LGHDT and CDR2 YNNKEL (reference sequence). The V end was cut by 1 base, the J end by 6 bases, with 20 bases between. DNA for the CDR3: TGTGCCAGCAGCCAAGTCCTAGCATGGGGTGGATCCGATACGCAGTATTTT. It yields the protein CASSQVLAWGGSDTQYF.

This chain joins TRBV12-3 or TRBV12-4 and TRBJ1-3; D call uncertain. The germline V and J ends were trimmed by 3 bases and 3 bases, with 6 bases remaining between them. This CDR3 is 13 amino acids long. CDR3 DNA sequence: TGTGCCAGCAGTTTGGCGGGTGGAAACACCATATATTTT. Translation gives CASSLAGGNTIYF.

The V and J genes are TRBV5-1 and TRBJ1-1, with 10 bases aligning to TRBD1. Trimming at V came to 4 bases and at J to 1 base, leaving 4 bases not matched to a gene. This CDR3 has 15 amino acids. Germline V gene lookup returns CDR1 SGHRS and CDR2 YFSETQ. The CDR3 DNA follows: TGCGCCAGCAGCCCCGGGGACAGGGGGAACACTGAAGCTTTCTTT. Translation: CASSPGDRGNTEAFF.

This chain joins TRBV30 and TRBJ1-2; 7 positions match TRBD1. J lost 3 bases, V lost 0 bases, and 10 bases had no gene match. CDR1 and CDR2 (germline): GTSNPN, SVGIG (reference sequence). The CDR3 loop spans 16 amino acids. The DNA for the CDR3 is TGTGCCTGGAGTGTACCGGCAGGGGGTCGGGACTATGGCTACACCTTC. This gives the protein CAWSVPAGGRDYGYTF.

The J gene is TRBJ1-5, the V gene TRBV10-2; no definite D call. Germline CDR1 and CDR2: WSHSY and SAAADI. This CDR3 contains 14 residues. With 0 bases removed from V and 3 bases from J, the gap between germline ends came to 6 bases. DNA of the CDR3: TGCGCCAGCAGTGAGTCCCGGGTCAATCAGCCCCAGCATTTT. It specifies CASSESRVNQPQHF.

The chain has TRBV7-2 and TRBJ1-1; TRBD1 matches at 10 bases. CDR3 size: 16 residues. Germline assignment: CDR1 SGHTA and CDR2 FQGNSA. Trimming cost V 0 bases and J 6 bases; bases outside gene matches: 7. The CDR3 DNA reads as TGTGCCAGCAGCTTAGCAGGACAGGGGGGAGACTCTGAAGCTTTCTTT. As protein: CASSLAGQGGDSEAFF.

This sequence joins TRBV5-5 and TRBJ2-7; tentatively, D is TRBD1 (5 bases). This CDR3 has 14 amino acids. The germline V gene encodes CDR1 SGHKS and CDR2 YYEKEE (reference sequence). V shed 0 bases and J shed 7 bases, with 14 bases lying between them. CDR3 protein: CASSLVAPDIEQYF. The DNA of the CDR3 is TGTGCCAGCAGCTTGGTTGCCCCGGACATTGAGCAGTACTTC.

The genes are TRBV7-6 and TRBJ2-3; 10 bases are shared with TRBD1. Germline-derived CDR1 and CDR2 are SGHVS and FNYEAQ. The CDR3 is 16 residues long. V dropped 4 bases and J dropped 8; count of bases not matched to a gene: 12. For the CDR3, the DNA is TGTGCCAGCAGCTCCAGGGGTGGGACAGGGGCGGTTACGCAGTATTTT. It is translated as CASSSRGGTGAVTQYF.

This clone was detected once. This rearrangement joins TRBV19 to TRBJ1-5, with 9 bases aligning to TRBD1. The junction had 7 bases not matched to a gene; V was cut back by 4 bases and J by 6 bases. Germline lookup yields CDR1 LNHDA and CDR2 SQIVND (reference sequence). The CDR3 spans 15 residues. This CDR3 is CASSTGTGLFQPQHF. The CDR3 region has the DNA TGTGCCAGTAGTACCGGGACAGGGTTGTTTCAGCCCCAGCATTTT.